The clone carrying this T cell receptor (beta chain) was seen only once. Its antigen remains unknown. One end of the junction varies from germline; a read error may be responsible. This record comes from a study of blood T cells in healthy people across ages. Findings and limits, study-wide: Older age coincided with a roughly linear decline in TCR beta diversity per million T cells. Whereas aged donors had fewer naive CD4+ cells, long-lived donors had more of them and higher diversity.

The authors ran a second PCR of 7 to 11 cycles using a sample-barcoded 5' primer and a J-beta primer mix. A single record per CDR3 protein comes from TCRdb applying MiXCR to the 5' RACE reads. This sample has hundreds of thousands of distinct CDR3 sequences, with more than 45% found just once. Each donor had approximately 10 milliliters of peripheral blood drawn. The clonotype was recovered from a woman aged 80 or older in good health. Sample: blood.

CDR3 in amino acids: CVSSLTGNTEAFF. Here the CDR3 DNA reads TGTGTCAGCAGTTTGACAGGAAACACCGAAGCTTTCTTT. This chain connects TRBV12-3 or TRBV12-4 to TRBJ1-1, with D possibly being TRBD1 (6 bases). The CDR3 contains 13 residues.